This note documents a single TCR beta chain sequence. The sample originates from a study of blood T cell repertoires in COVID-19. Background on the study: COVID-19 samples collected from the United States, Italy and Spain covered acute and convalescent phases. Sample material is recorded as cDNA or gDNA derived from T cells, B-cell-depleted T cells, or PBMCs.

The CDR3 extends over 15 amino acids. V was trimmed by 4 bases and J by 1 base, leaving 12 bases between them. CDR1 is KGHSH and CDR2 is LQKENI in the germline V gene. Original data processing: Reference gene primer amplification in the assay estimated nucleated cell counts. The repertoire was sequenced with immunoSEQ multiplex PCR; TCRdb's copy has only in-frame clones and lacks some. D and trimming come from the DNA, and the V and J calls and clone size come from that table. The sample includes fewer than 300,000 clones, 65% to 90% of them seen just once. The sequence came from a middle-aged man with active or convalescent COVID-19. Sequencing was performed on peripheral blood. This chain connects TRBV18 to TRBJ2-3; D is ambiguous. The CDR3 sequence is CASSRESSGTDTQYF. CDR3 nucleotide sequence: TGTGCCAGCTCACGAGAAAGCTCTGGCACAGATACGCAGTATTTT.